The 27 T cell receptor beta chains given below trace back to one sample, sequenced in a study of T cells in Graves' hyperthyroidism and ophthalmopathy. Amplification of TCR beta CDR3 regions used RNA as the template. HTBI primers drove first-round RT-PCR of the TCR CDR3. TCRdb itself ran the multiplex PCR reads through MiXCR, one entry per CDR3 protein. The sample includes about 400,000 distinct CDR3 sequences, more than 13% of them seen just once. Sequencing was done on a sample of blood. These receptors all stem from a woman aged 30 to 39 with Graves' hyperthyroidism.

In its sample, this clonotype was seen many times. The V gene is TRBV2, the J gene TRBJ2-3, with TRBD2 as a possible D gene (6 bases). Germline values: CDR1 SNHLY, CDR2 FYNNEI. This CDR3 spans 15 amino acids. Trimming shortened V by 3 bases and J by 4 bases, and 14 bases separated the two germline ends. The CDR3, as DNA: TGTGCCAGCAGTGAGAACGGGAGAGGTCCAGATACGCAGTATTTT. This gives the protein CASSENGRGPDTQYF.

The chain is built from TRBV5-8 and TRBJ2-1; 13 bases fit TRBD2. CDR1 and CDR2 from the germline V gene are SGHTS and YDEGEE. The CDR3 sequence is 16 residues long. V trimming: 0 bases; J trimming: 8 bases; junction bases outside the gene matches: 5. The CDR3 coding sequence is TGTGCCAGCAGCTTGGGGACTAGCGGGAGAAATCATGAGCAGTTCTTC. The encoded protein is CASSLGTSGRNHEQFF.

This clonotype was seen many times. The chain employs TRBV20-1 and TRBJ2-1, with TRBD2 matching 10 bases. V trimming: 0 bases; J trimming: 5 bases; junction bases outside the gene matches: 10. The CDR3 is 17 residues long. Germline V CDR1 and CDR2: DFQATT, SNEGSKA (reference sequence). In DNA form, the CDR3 reads TGCAGTGCTAGAGATGTCCTAGCGGGAGATCCCCACAATGAGCAGTTCTTC. Translated, it gives CSARDVLAGDPHNEQFF.

This clonotype was counted at least ten times. The chain employs TRBV20-1 and TRBJ2-3; the D is unclear. The CDR3 runs 13 residues. Per the germline V gene, CDR1 is DFQATT and CDR2 is SNEGSKA (reference sequence). The germline V and J ends were trimmed by 6 bases and 2 bases, with 12 bases remaining between them. DNA of the CDR3: TGCAGTGCGAGTTCCCCTAACACAGATACGCAGTATTTT. Translation: CSASSPNTDTQYF.

This clonotype appeared a few times. The chain joins TRBV27 to TRBJ2-2; D is unclear. The CDR3 is made up of 13 amino acids. V lost 3 bases and J lost 6, with 8 bases in between. The germline CDR1 and CDR2 sequences are MNHEY and SMNVEV (reference sequence). The CDR3 sequence: CASSFYFAGELFF. The CDR3 nucleotides read TGTGCCAGCAGTTTTTATTTCGCCGGGGAGCTGTTTTTT.

On this clonotype: This clone may be a read error of a much larger clone one base away. The gene calls are TRBV3-1 and TRBJ2-7; 8 nucleotides align to TRBD1. Germline CDR1 reads LGHDT; CDR2 reads YNNKEL (reference sequence). V trimming: 4 bases; J trimming: 5 bases; junction bases outside the gene matches: 10. There are 15 residues in the CDR3. CDR3 sequence reads: CASSPSGRGPNEQYF. CDR3 bases: TGTGCCAGCAGCCCGTCTGGCAGGGGGCCGAACGAGCAGTACTTC.

This clonotype was counted ten times or more. The V gene is TRBV13, the J gene TRBJ2-7; D remains unclear. The V and J ends lost 5 bases and 6 bases respectively, with 11 bases between them. The CDR3 totals 12 residues. Germline CDR1 and CDR2: PRHDT and FYEKMQ (reference sequence). CDR3 residues: CASSQMIAEQYF. CDR3 DNA sequence: TGTGCCAGCAGCCAAATGATAGCCGAGCAGTACTTC.

This clonotype was seen many times. The chain combines TRBV27 with TRBJ2-1; 11 bases agree with TRBD2. This CDR3 has 20 amino acids. Germline-derived CDR1 and CDR2 are MNHEY and SMNVEV (reference sequence). Trimming at V came to 5 bases and at J to 8 bases, leaving 23 bases not matched to a gene. The DNA for the CDR3 is TGTGCCAGCAGTAACATCCGAGGAGGGGTTTTTAGCGGGAGGGGTGATGAGCAGTTCTTC. The encoded protein is CASSNIRGGVFSGRGDEQFF.

With respect to this clonotype: This clone may be a read error of a much larger clone one base away. This chain uses TRBV29-1 with TRBJ2-3, with D possibly TRBD1 on 5 matching bases. The CDR3 is made up of 15 amino acids. Germline assignment: CDR1 SQVTM and CDR2 ANQGSEA. CDR3 in amino acids: CSAERQGSVTDTQYF. DNA for the CDR3: TGCAGCGCTGAACGTCAGGGTAGTGTCACAGATACGCAGTATTTT.

At least ten counts were recorded for this clonotype. V gene TRBV27 combines with J gene TRBJ2-3; D gene unclear. V was pared by 2 bases and J by 6 bases, with 6 bases between. The CDR3 runs 12 residues. Germline CDR1 reads MNHEY; CDR2 reads SMNVEV (reference sequence). The CDR3 loop reads CASSLLGDTQYF. The DNA of the CDR3 is TGTGCCAGCAGTTTACTAGGGGATACGCAGTATTTT.

The chain links TRBV20-1 to TRBJ2-7; 7 nucleotides match TRBD1. The germline gives CDR1 DFQATT, CDR2 SNEGSKA (reference sequence). The CDR3 contains 15 residues. V dropped 1 base and J dropped 6; count of bases not matched to a gene: 12. This chain's CDR3 is CSARAEDRFRGEQYF. CDR3 in DNA: TGCAGTGCTAGAGCCGAGGACAGGTTTAGAGGCGAGCAGTACTTC.

The chain couples TRBV5-1 to TRBJ2-2, with D perhaps matching TRBD1 (6 bases). Germline V lookup: CDR1 SGHRS, CDR2 YFSETQ. With 0 bases removed from V and 7 bases from J, the gap between germline ends came to 13 bases. The CDR3 is made up of 15 amino acids. CDR3 loop: CASSLAWAGVGELFF. The CDR3 nucleotides read TGCGCCAGCAGCTTGGCGTGGGCAGGGGTCGGGGAGCTGTTTTTT.

This clonotype was counted between two and nine times. The gene calls are TRBV9 and TRBJ2-3, with 10 bases matching TRBD2. The V segment lost 0 bases and the J segment 2 bases; nucleotides outside the gene matches: 9. The CDR3 extends over 18 amino acids. Germline-derived CDR1 and CDR2 are SGDLS and YYNGEE. The CDR3 loop is CASSVGLAGASITDTQYF. The CDR3 DNA is TGTGCCAGCAGCGTAGGTCTAGCGGGAGCCTCCATCACAGATACGCAGTATTTT.

In its sample, this clonotype was seen a few times. The rearrangement uses TRBV9 and TRBJ2-1, with D maybe TRBD2 (6 bases). The CDR3 contains 16 residues. CDR1 is SGDLS and CDR2 is YYNGEE in the germline V gene. V was trimmed by 4 bases and J by 5 bases, leaving 19 bases between them. CDR3: CASSPWAGRKNNEQFF. The CDR3 DNA follows: TGTGCCAGCAGCCCCTGGGCGGGACGGAAGAACAATGAGCAGTTCTTC.

At least ten counts were recorded for this clonotype. This chain uses TRBV28 with TRBJ1-2, with a weak D call TRBD1 (5 bases). The CDR3 extends over 13 amino acids. Germline assignment: CDR1 MDHEN and CDR2 SYDVKM. Trimming cost V 5 bases and J 6 bases, with 13 bases left between them. The CDR3 region is CASSRDRLDGYTF. CDR3 DNA sequence: TGTGCCAGCAGTCGGGACCGATTAGATGGCTACACCTTC.

This clonotype was recorded at least ten times. This chain connects TRBV18 to TRBJ2-5; D is perhaps TRBD1 (6 bases). Per germline, CDR1 KGHSH and CDR2 LQKENI. V was shortened by 2 bases and J by 2 bases, with 15 bases between the two germline ends. The CDR3 has 16 residues. The CDR3 DNA reads TGTGCCAGCTCACCATACACGACAGGACGTCAAGAGACCCAGTACTTC. Protein sequence: CASSPYTTGRQETQYF.

The sample holds a few counts of this clonotype. The chain couples TRBV6-1 to TRBJ1-1; 8 bases are shared with TRBD1. CDR1 MNHNS and CDR2 SASEGT come from the germline V gene. This CDR3 is built from 13 residues. Trimming at V came to 8 bases and at J to 0 bases, leaving 2 bases not matched to a gene. The CDR3 DNA follows: TGTGCCAGCGACAGGGGAATGAACACTGAAGCTTTCTTT. As protein: CASDRGMNTEAFF.

The genes are TRBV7-9 and TRBJ2-7; no firm D call. V was trimmed by 1 base and J by 3 bases, leaving 13 bases between them. This CDR3 is built from 15 residues. The V gene's germline CDR1 is SEHNR and CDR2 FQNEAQ (reference sequence). CDR3 region: CASSLDETAGYEQYF. CDR3 bases: TGTGCCAGCAGCTTAGATGAGACCGCTGGCTACGAGCAGTACTTC.

This clonotype was seen ten or more times. The genes are TRBV20-1 and TRBJ2-7; D gene ambiguous. The CDR3 length is 10 residues. Germline-derived CDR1 and CDR2 are DFQATT and SNEGSKA (reference sequence). Between the trimmed V and J ends, which lost 5 bases and 5 bases, there was a span of 7 bases. For the CDR3, the DNA is TGCAGTGCTGACCAGAACGAGCAGTACTTC. Its protein product is CSADQNEQYF.

This clonotype was counted many times. The V and J genes are TRBV28 and TRBJ2-6; weak D call: TRBD2 (5 bases). Per germline, CDR1 MDHEN and CDR2 SYDVKM. The V and J ends lost 2 bases and 3 bases respectively, with 11 bases between them. CDR3 length equals 16 residues. The CDR3 DNA sequence: TGTGCCAGCAGTTTACCCTGGACTGGTGGGGCCAACGTCCTGACTTTC. The encoded protein is CASSLPWTGGANVLTF. The variable domain in full, with the rest retrieved from reference TRBV28 and TRBJ2-6, is DVKVTQSSRYLVKRTGEKVFLECVQDMDHENMFWYRQDPGLGLRLIYFSYDVKMKEKGDIPEGYSVSREKKERFSLILESASTNQTSMYLCASSLPWTGGANVLTFGAGSRLTVL.

This clonotype was detected many times. V and J are TRBV10-3 and TRBJ2-7; TRBD2 is a possible D gene (5 bases). The ends were cut back, 4 bases at V and 3 bases at J, with 10 bases in the middle. Germline V CDR1 and CDR2: ENHRY, SYGVKD. The CDR3 totals 13 residues. The CDR3 sequence: CAISATGDYEQYF. In DNA form, the CDR3 reads TGTGCCATCAGTGCTACCGGGGACTACGAGCAGTACTTC.

This clonotype appeared many times. The chain couples TRBV5-1 to TRBJ2-2; D is unresolved. Germline V CDR1 and CDR2: SGHRS, YFSETQ. V lost 6 bases and J lost 4, with 13 bases in between. This CDR3 contains 14 residues. The CDR3 is CASTGTDVTGELFF. CDR3 in DNA: TGCGCCAGCACCGGCACCGATGTCACCGGGGAGCTGTTTTTT.

In this sample, this clonotype turned up a few times. The V gene is TRBV18, the J gene TRBJ1-3; D unresolved. The CDR3 is 14 amino acids. Trimming left V 3 bases short and J 4 bases short, with 10 bases between. Germline values: CDR1 KGHSH, CDR2 LQKENI. In nucleotides, the CDR3 is TGTGCCAGCTCACCCGGGTCCCCGGGAAACACCATATATTTT. Amino acids: CASSPGSPGNTIYF.

This clonotype showed up just a few times. This sequence joins TRBV29-1 and TRBJ2-5, with 7 bases matching TRBD2. J was trimmed by 5 bases and V by 4 bases; bases with no gene match: 4. Germline CDR1 is SQVTM and CDR2 is ANQGSEA. The CDR3 is 12 amino acids. CDR3 sequence reads: CSVGPSGETQYF. The DNA for the CDR3 is TGCAGCGTTGGGCCTAGCGGCGAGACCCAGTACTTC.

In its sample, this clonotype was seen many times. The genes are TRBV18 and TRBJ1-1, with D possibly being TRBD1 (6 bases). The CDR3 has 14 amino acids. Trimming removed 6 bases from V and 3 bases from J, with 14 bases in between. Germline V gene sequence: CDR1 KGHSH, CDR2 LQKENI. DNA of the CDR3: TGTGCCAGCTCTGCCAAGGAGGGGGACACTGAAGCTTTCTTT. Translated, it gives CASSAKEGDTEAFF. Complete variable domain (other parts from reference TRBV18 and TRBJ1-1): NAGVMQNPRHLVRRRGQEARLRCSPMKGHSHVYWYRQLPEEGLKFMVYLQKENIIDESGMPKERFSAEFPKEGPSILRIQQVVRGDSAAYFCASSAKEGDTEAFFGQGTRLTVV.

This clonotype was counted many times. V is TRBV13 and J is TRBJ2-7; 7 bases agree with TRBD1. This CDR3 is built from 15 residues. The V gene's germline CDR1 is PRHDT and CDR2 FYEKMQ (reference sequence). J lost 3 bases, V lost 6 bases, and 11 bases had no gene match. The chain's CDR3 is CASSSITGVYYEQYF. The DNA of the CDR3 is TGTGCCAGCAGTTCCATCACAGGGGTATACTACGAGCAGTACTTC. Complete variable domain (other parts from reference TRBV13 and TRBJ2-7): AAGVIQSPRHLIKEKRETATLKCYPIPRHDTVYWYQQGPGQDPQFLISFYEKMQSDKGSIPDRFSAQQFSDYHSELNMSSLELGDSALYFCASSSITGVYYEQYFGPGTRLTVT.

This clonotype was counted between two and nine times. The chain employs TRBV11-2 and TRBJ1-2; no reliable D call. CDR3 length equals 14 residues. Germline CDR1 and CDR2: SGHAT and FQNNGV. V lost 3 bases, J lost 2 bases, and 10 bases lay in between. CDR3 nucleotides: TGTGCCAGCAGCTTGACCACAGACAACTATGGCTACACCTTC. Translation gives CASSLTTDNYGYTF. Full variable domain (rest looked up from reference TRBV11-2 and TRBJ1-2): EAGVAQSPRYKIIEKRQSVAFWCNPISGHATLYWYQQILGQGPKLLIQFQNNGVVDDSQLPKDRFSAERLKGVDSTLKIQPAKLEDSAVYLCASSLTTDNYGYTFGSGTRLTVV.